What follows are 5 T cell receptor beta chains derived from one specimen sequenced in a study of blood T cell repertoires in COVID-19. TCRdb keeps only in-frame clones here, not all; method: immunoSEQ multiplex PCR. The sample holds 200,000 or so clones, nearly 85% seen once. Sequencing used peripheral blood. The receptor source for this set is a woman in her 30s with acute or convalescent COVID-19.

The chain has TRBV18 and TRBJ2-3; D is unresolved. The CDR3 sequence is 14 residues long. Germline V gene data show CDR1 as KGHSH and CDR2 as LQKENI. Trimming cost V 2 bases and J 3 bases, with 9 bases left between them. The CDR3 region is CASSPERVTDTQYF. CDR3 coding DNA: TGTGCCAGCTCACCAGAACGGGTGACAGATACGCAGTATTTT.

As concerns this clone: A read error may account for a junction end that differs from germline. The chain recombines TRBV25-1 with TRBJ2-5, with D unclear. The CDR3 loop spans 11 amino acids. Per germline, CDR1 MGHDK and CDR2 SYGVNS. This CDR3 reads CASSGVLKPHF. In DNA, the CDR3 is TGTGCCAGCAGTGGAGTGTTGAAACCCCACTTC.

V is TRBV3-1 (or the pseudogene TRBV3-2) and J is TRBJ2-3, with 11 bases lining up with TRBD2. The CDR3 loop spans 15 amino acids. CDR1 is LGHDT, CDR2 YNNKEL, per germline (reference sequence). V lost 5 bases, J lost 4 bases, and 5 bases stayed unmatched. The CDR3 here is CASSELAGGSDTQYF. The DNA of the CDR3 is TGTGCCAGCAGCGAATTAGCGGGGGGGTCAGATACGCAGTATTTT.

CDR3 residues: CAWRGQQETQYF. In DNA, the CDR3 is TGTGCCTGGAGAGGACAGCAAGAGACCCAGTACTTC. The chain has TRBV30 and TRBJ2-5; tentatively, D is TRBD1 (6 bases). Germline values: CDR1 GTSNPN, CDR2 SVGIG (reference sequence). CDR3 length: 12 residues. V dropped 3 bases and J dropped 2 bases, with 7 bases sitting between them.

V and J are TRBV6-6 and TRBJ1-6; no clear D. This CDR3 spans 14 amino acids. The V gene lost 0 bases and the J gene lost 7 bases, with 7 bases spanning the gap. Germline CDR1 is MNHNY and CDR2 is SVGAGI (reference sequence). The CDR3 bases are TGTGCCAGCAGTTACTCACTGTCCAATTCACCCCTCCACTTT. Residues: CASSYSLSNSPLHF.